This T cell receptor beta chain was documented in a study of cytomegalovirus exposure and HLA in healthy donors. About the research overall: There were 90 million to 140 million unique TCR beta sequences, drawn from roughly 200 million T cells, in an earlier analysis.

PCR amplification relied on 60 Vbeta primers (plus 13 Jbeta primers). Libraries were prepared by immunoSEQ multiplex PCR; TCRdb keeps only in-frame clonotypes and omits some of them. Here the sample spans about 100,000 clones, approximately 74% being singletons. Trimming left V 2 bases short and J 8 bases short, with 7 bases between. The V gene's germline CDR1 is GTSNPN and CDR2 SVGIG (reference sequence). The CDR3 runs to 11 residues. The source is a middle-aged woman in good health and CMV-seropositive. The specimen sequenced was PBMCs. The chain carries TRBV30 and TRBJ2-1; D call uncertain. The CDR3 coding sequence is TGTGCCTGGAGTCCCCTCGATGAGCAGTTCTTC. Amino acids: CAWSPLDEQFF.